This T cell receptor (beta chain) was sequenced during a study of beta chain features in type 1 diabetes. Study results and caveats: There was a moderate but significant shortening of TCRB CDR3s in all four CD4+ subsets of Type 1 diabetes patients.

On this clone itself: Its specificity is unknown.

Only one heparinised blood draw was taken per donor, and its volume averaged approximately 0.11 L. Trimming removed 0 bases from V and 6 bases from J, with 15 bases in between. The CDR3 runs to 15 residues. Germline CDR1 GTSNPN, CDR2 SVGIG (reference sequence). Isolated RNA was reverse transcribed in full, so expressed TCRB transcripts were sequenced. Deep immunoSEQ sequencing covered naive, central memory and regulatory T cell samples. TCRdb keeps only in-frame clones here, not all; method: immunoSEQ multiplex PCR. The sample shows about 740,000 clones, around an eighth of them seen only once. The chain links TRBV30 to TRBJ1-5; tentatively, D is TRBD1 (5 bases). Sequenced material: naive CD4+ T cells from blood. The sequence derives from a man aged 18-30 years with type 1 diabetes. The chain's CDR3 is CAWSVGEGGSQPQHF. The DNA for the CDR3 is TGTGCCTGGAGTGTAGGGGAAGGAGGGTCTCAGCCCCAGCATTTT. The full variable domain, its missing parts supplied by reference TRBV30 and TRBJ1-5, is SQTIHQWPATLVQPVGSPLSLECTVEGTSNPNLYWYRQAAGRGLQLLFYSVGIGQISSEVPQNLSASRPQDRQFILSSKKLLLSDSGFYLCAWSVGEGGSQPQHFGDGTRLSIL.